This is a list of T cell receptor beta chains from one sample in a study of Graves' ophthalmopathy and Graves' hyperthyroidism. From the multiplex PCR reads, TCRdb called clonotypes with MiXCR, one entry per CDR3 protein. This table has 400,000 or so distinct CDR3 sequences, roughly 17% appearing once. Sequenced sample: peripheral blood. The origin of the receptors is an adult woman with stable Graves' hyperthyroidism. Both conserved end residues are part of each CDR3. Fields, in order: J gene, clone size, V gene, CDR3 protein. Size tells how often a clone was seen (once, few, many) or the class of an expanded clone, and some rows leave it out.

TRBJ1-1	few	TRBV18	CASSSQGAKTEAFF
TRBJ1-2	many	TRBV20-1	CSATSGTENYGYTF
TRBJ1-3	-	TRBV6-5	CASSYEPRGSGNTIYF
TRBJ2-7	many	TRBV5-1	CASSLTSGNSYEQYF
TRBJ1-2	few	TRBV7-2	CASSLQVPNYGYTF
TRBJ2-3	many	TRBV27	CASSLSRPDTQYF
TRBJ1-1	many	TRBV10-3	CAISPGVETEASF
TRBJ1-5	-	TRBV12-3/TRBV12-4	CASSLVGPDHPQHF
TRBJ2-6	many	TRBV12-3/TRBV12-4	CASTPRRGSGANVLTF
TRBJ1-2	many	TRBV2	CASSDTGQSYGYTF
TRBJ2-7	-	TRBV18	CASSSVGGRENAYEQYF
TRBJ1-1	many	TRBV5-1	CASSLDPPGQGGTEAFF
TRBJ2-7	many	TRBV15	CATSGYTSVEQYF
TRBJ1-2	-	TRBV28	CATQTWTVGYTF
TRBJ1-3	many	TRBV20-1	CSASRGTGNTIYF
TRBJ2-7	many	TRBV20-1	CSALRDTSYEQYF
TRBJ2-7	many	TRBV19	CASSKPGTGFYEQYF
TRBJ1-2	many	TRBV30	CAWNRGIRSYGYTF
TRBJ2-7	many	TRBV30	CAWSPPGLAGRYEQYF
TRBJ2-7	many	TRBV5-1	CASSPALAGHSYEQYF
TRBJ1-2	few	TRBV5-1	CASSSTDTPQGGYTF
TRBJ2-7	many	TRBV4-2	CASSHSAQQYF
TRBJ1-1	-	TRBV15	CATSRDVEGGGSEAFF
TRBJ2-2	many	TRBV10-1	CASRDANTGELFF
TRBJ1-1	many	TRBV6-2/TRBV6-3	CASRDGTSTNTEAFF
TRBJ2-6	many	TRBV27	CASSFSPGHYSGANVLTF
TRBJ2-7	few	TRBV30	CAWSWVRAVSGAYEQYF
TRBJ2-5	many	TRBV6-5	CASSYRTRGETQYF
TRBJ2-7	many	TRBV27	CASSPLDRLDEQYF
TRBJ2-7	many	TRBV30	CAWSLGGRAYEQYF
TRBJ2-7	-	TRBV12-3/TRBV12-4	CASSFEGADYEQYF
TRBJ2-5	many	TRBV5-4	CASSLGPTQETQYF
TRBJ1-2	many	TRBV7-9	CASSLASTPWGGYTF
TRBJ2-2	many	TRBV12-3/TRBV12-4	CASSFIVTGELFF
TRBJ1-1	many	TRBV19	CASSIQVNTEAFF
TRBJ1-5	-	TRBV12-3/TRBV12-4	CASSSVGNQHF